This TCR beta chain was sequenced during a study of blood T cell repertoires in COVID-19. CDR3 length equals 11 residues. The V gene lost 5 bases and the J gene lost 13 bases, with 11 bases spanning the gap. In germline, CDR1 is SNHLY, CDR2 FYNNEI. This clone was seen only once. Only in-frame clones appear in the TCRdb table, and some are missing; sequencing was by immunoSEQ multiplex PCR. Altogether 360,000 or so clones are present, about 90% being singletons, with the ten largest covering less than 2%. The sample was PBMCs or T cells enriched from blood (not recorded which). The sequence came from a woman aged 30 to 39 who had recovered from COVID-19. The chain uses TRBV2 and TRBJ1-4; tentative D call: TRBD1 (6 bases). The CDR3 nucleotides are TGTGCCAGCAGTCGTCGGACAGTACTGTTTTTT. Translated: CASSRRTVLFF.